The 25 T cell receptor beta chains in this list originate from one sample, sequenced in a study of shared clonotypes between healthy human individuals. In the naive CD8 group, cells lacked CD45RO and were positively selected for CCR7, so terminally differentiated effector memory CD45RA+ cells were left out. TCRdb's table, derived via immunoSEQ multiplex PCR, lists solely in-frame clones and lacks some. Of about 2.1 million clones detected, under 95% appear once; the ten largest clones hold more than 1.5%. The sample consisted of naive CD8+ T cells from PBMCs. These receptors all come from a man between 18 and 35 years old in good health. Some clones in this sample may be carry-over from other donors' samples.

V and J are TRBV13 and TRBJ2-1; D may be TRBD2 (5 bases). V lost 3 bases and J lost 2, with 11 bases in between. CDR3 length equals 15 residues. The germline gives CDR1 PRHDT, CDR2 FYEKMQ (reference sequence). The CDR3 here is CASSLGGSPYNEQFF. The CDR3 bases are TGTGCCAGCAGCTTGGGTGGGAGCCCCTACAATGAGCAGTTCTTC.

The CDR3 is CASSHTGLADTQYF. CDR3 nucleotides: TGTGCCAGCAGCCATACAGGGTTGGCAGATACGCAGTATTTT. The chain has TRBV5-6 and TRBJ2-3, with D perhaps TRBD1 (6 bases). The ends were cut back, 4 bases at V and 4 bases at J, with 13 bases in the middle. The CDR3 is made up of 14 amino acids. The germline V gene encodes CDR1 SGHDT and CDR2 YYEEEE.

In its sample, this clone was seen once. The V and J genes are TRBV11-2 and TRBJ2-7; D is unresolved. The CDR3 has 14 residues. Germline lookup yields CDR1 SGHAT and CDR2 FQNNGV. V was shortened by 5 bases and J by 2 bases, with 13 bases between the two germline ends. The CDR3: CASSLYKEPYEQYF. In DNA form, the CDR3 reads TGTGCCAGCAGCCTATACAAGGAACCCTACGAGCAGTACTTC. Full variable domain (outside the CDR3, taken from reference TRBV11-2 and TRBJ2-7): EAGVAQSPRYKIIEKRQSVAFWCNPISGHATLYWYQQILGQGPKLLIQFQNNGVVDDSQLPKDRFSAERLKGVDSTLKIQPAKLEDSAVYLCASSLYKEPYEQYFGPGTRLTVT.

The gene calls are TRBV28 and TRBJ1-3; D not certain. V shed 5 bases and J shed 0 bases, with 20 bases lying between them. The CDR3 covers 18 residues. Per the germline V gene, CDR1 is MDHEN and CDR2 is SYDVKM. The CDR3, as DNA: TGTGCCAGCAGTCCGTTAGTGGACGGACTTATCTCTGGAAACACCATATATTTT. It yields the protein CASSPLVDGLISGNTIYF. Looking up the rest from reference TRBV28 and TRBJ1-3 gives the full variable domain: DVKVTQSSRYLVKRTGEKVFLECVQDMDHENMFWYRQDPGLGLRLIYFSYDVKMKEKGDIPEGYSVSREKKERFSLILESASTNQTSMYLCASSPLVDGLISGNTIYFGEGSWLTVV.

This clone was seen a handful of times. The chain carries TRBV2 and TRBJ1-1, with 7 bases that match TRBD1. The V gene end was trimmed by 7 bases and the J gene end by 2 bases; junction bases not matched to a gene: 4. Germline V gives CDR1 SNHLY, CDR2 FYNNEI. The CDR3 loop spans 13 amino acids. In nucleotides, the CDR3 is TGTGCCAGCAACAACAGGGGAAACACTGAAGCTTTCTTT. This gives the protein CASNNRGNTEAFF.

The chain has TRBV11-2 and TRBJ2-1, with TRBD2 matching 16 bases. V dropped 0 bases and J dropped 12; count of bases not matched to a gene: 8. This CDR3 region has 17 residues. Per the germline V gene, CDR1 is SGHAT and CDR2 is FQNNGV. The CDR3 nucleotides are TGTGCCAGCAGCTTAGAGGGACTAGCGGGAGGGCCTCGAGGGCAGTTCTTC. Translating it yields CASSLEGLAGGPRGQFF.

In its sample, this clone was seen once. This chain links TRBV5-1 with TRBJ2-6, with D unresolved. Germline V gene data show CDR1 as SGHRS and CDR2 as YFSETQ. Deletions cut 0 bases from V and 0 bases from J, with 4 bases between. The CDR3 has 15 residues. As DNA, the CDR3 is TGCGCCAGCAGCTTGGAGGCCTCTGGGGCCAACGTCCTGACTTTC. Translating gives CASSLEASGANVLTF.

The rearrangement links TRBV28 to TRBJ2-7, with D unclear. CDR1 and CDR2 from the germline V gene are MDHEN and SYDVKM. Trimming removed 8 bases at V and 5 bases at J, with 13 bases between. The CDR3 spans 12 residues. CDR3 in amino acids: CASGGTPHEQYF. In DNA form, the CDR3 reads TGTGCCAGCGGTGGAACACCCCACGAGCAGTACTTC. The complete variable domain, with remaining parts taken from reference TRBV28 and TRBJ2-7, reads DVKVTQSSRYLVKRTGEKVFLECVQDMDHENMFWYRQDPGLGLRLIYFSYDVKMKEKGDIPEGYSVSREKKERFSLILESASTNQTSMYLCASGGTPHEQYFGPGTRLTVT.

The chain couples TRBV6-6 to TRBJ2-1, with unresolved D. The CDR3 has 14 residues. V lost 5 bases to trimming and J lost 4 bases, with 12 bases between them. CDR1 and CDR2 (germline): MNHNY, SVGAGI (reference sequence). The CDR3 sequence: CASSTDLIYNEQFF. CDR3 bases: TGTGCCAGCAGTACCGACTTGATATACAATGAGCAGTTCTTC.

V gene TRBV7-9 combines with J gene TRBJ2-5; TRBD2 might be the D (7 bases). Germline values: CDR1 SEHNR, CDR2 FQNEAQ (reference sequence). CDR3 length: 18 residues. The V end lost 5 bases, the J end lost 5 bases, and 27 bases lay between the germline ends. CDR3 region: CASSKYPLDGGRVETQYF. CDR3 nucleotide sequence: TGTGCCAGCAGCAAATACCCCTTGGACGGGGGGCGCGTGGAGACCCAGTACTTC.

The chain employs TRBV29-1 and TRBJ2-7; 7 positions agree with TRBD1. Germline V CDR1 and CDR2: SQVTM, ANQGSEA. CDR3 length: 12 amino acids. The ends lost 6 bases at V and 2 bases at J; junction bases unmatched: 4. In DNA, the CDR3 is TGCAGCGTGGGACAGTCCGCCTACGAGCAGTACTTC. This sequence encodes CSVGQSAYEQYF.

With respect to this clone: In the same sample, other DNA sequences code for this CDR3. The DNA for the CDR3 is TGTGCCAGTAGTATTGGGACCTCCACAGATACGCAGTATTTT. Translating it yields CASSIGTSTDTQYF. This chain uses TRBV19 with TRBJ2-3; D tentatively reads TRBD1 or TRBD2 (5 bases each). The CDR3 is 14 residues long. The germline V gene has CDR1 LNHDA and CDR2 SQIVND (reference sequence). Trimming removed 3 bases at V and 2 bases at J, with 9 bases between.

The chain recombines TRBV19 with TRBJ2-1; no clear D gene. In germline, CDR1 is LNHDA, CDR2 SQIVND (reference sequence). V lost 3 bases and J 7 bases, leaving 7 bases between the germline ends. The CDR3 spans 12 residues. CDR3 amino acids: CASSITENEQFF. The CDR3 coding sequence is TGTGCCAGTAGTATCACCGAAAATGAGCAGTTCTTC.

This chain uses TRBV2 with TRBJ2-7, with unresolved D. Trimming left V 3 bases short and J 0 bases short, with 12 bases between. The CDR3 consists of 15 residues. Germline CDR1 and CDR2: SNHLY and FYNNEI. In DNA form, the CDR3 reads TGTGCCAGCAGTGACCGCCCGGGTGGCTCCTACGAGCAGTACTTC. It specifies CASSDRPGGSYEQYF.

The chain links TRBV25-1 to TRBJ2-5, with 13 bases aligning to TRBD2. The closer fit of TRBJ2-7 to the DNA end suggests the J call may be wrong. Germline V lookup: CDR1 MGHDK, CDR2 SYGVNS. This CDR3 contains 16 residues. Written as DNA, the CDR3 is TGTGCCAGCAGTGCGTTTGGGACTAGCGGGATGTACGAGCAGTACTTC. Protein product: CASSAFGTSGMYEQYF.

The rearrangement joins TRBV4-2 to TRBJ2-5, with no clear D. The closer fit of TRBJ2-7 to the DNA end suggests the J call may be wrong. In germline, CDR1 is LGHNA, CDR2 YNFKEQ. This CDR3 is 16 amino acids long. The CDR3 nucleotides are TGTGCCAGCAGCCATGGCGCGCCACAGATAGCCTACGAGCAGTACTTC. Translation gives CASSHGAPQIAYEQYF.

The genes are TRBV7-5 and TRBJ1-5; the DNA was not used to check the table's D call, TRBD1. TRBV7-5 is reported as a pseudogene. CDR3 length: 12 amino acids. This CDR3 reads CVSPNQNQPQHF. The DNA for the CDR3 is TGTGTCTCTCCGAACCAGAATCAGCCCCAGCATTTT.

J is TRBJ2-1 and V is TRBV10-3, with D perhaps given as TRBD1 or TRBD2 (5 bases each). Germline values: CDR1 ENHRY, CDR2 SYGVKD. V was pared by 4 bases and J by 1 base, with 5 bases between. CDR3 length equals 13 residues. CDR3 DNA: TGTGCCATCAGTGGGGGGTCCTACAATGAGCAGTTCTTC. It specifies CAISGGSYNEQFF.

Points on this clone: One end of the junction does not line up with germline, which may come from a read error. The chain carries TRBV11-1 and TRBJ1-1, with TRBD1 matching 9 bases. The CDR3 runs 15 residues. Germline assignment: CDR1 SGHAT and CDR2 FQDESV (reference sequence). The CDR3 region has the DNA TGTGCCAGCAGCGTAGCGGGACAGGGATTTAGTGAAGCTTTCTTT. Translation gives CASSVAGQGFSEAFF.

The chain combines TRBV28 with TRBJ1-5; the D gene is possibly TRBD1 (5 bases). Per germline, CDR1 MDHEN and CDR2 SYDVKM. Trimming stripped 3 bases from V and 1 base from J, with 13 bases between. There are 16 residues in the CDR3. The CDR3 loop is CASSFGAAGSNQPQHF. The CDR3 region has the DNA TGTGCCAGCAGTTTTGGGGCAGCTGGAAGCAATCAGCCCCAGCATTTT.

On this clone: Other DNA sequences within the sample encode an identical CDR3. The CDR3 reads CSVAGGGSYEQYF. The CDR3 DNA sequence: TGCAGCGTTGCAGGTGGAGGGTCCTACGAGCAGTACTTC. This sequence joins TRBV29-1 and TRBJ2-7, with D perhaps matching TRBD2 (6 bases). V lost 4 bases and J 1 base, leaving 11 bases between the germline ends. Per the germline V gene, CDR1 is SQVTM and CDR2 is ANQGSEA. The CDR3 spans 13 residues.

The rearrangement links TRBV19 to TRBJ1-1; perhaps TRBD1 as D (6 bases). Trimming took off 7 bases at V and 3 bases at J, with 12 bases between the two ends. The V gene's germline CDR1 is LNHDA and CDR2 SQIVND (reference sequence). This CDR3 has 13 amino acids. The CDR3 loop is CASMTRGDTEAFF. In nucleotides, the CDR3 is TGTGCCAGTATGACCAGGGGAGACACTGAAGCTTTCTTT.

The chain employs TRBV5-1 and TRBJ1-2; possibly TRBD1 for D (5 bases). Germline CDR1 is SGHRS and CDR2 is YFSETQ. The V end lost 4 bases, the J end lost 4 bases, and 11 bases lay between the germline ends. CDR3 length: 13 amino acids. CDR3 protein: CASSRETVYGYTF. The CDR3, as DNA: TGCGCCAGCAGCCGAGAGACAGTCTATGGCTACACCTTC.

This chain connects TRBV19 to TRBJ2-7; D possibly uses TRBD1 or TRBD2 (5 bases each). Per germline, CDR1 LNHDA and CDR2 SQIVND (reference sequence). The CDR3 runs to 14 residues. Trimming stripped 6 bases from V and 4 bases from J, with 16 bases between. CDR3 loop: CASSPRGPSYEQYF. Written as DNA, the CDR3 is TGTGCCAGTAGCCCCCGGGGACCCTCTTACGAGCAGTACTTC.

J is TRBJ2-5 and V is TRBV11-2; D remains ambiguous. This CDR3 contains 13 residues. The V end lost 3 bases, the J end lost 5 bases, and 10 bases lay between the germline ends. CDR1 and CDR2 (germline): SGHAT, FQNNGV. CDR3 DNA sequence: TGTGCCAGCAGCTTCCCGGTAGCCGAGACCCAGTACTTC. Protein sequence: CASSFPVAETQYF.